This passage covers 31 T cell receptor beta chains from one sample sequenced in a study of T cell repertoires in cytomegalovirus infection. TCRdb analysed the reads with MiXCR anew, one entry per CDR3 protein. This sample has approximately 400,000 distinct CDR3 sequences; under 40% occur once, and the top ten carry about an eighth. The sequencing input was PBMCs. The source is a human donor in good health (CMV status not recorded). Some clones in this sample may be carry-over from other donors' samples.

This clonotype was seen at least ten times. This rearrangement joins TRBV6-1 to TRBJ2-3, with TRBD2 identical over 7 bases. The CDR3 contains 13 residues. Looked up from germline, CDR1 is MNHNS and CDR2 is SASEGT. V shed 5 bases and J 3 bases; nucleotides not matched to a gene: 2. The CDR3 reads CASSKGGTDTQYF. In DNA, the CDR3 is TGTGCCAGCAGTAAGGGAGGGACAGATACGCAGTATTTT.

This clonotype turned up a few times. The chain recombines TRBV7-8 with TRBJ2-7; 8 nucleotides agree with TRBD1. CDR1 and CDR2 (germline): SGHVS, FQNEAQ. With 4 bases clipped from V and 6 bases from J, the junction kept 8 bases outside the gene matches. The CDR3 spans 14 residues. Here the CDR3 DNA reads TGTGCCAGCAGCTCTCAGGGGGCTCTGAGCGAGCAGTACTTC. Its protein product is CASSSQGALSEQYF.

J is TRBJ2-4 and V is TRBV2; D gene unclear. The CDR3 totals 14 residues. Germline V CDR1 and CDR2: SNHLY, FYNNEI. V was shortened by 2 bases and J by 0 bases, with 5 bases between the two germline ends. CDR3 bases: TGTGCCAGCAGTGAATCGGCAGCCAAAAACATTCAGTACTTC. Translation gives CASSESAAKNIQYF. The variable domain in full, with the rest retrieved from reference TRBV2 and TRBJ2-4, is EPEVTQTPSHQVTQMGQEVILRCVPISNHLYFYWYRQILGQKVEFLVSFYNNEISEKSEIFDDQFSVERPDGSNFTLKIRSTKLEDSAMYFCASSESAAKNIQYFGAGTRLSVL.

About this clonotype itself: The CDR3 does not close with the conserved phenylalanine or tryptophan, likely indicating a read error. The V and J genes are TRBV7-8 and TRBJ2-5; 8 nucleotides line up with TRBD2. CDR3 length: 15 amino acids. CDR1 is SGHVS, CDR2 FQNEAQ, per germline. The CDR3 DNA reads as TGTGCCAGCATCTTACAGCGGGGGTGGAGAGAGACCCAGTACTTA. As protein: CASILQRGWRETQYL.

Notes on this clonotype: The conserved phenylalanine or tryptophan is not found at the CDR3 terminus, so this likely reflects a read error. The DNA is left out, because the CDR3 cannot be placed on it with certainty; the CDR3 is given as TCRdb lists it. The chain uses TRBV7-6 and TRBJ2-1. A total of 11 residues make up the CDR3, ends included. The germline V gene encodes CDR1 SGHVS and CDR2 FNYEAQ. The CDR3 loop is CASSLGSLEFL.

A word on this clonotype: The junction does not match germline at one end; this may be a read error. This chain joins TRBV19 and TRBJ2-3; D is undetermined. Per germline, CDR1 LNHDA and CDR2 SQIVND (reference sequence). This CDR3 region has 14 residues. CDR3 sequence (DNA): TGTGCCATTAGTATAAGTCTGAACACAGATACGCAGTATTTT. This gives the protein CAISISLNTDTQYF.

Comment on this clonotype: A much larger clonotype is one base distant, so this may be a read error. This CDR3 reads CVSRGVAGFYEQFF. CDR3 coding DNA: TGTGTCAGCAGGGGAGTAGCGGGGTTTTATGAGCAGTTCTTC. This chain joins TRBV7-2 and TRBJ2-1, with 8 bases aligning to TRBD2. This CDR3 spans 14 amino acids. From germline, CDR1 is SGHTA and CDR2 FQGNSA.

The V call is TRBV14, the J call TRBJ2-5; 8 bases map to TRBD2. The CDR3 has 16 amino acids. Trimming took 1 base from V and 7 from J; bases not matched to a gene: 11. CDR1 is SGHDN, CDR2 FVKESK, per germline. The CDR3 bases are TGTGCCAGCAGCCAAGGCGCGGGGGGCCTGGAAGGGACCCAGTACTTC. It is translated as CASSQGAGGLEGTQYF.

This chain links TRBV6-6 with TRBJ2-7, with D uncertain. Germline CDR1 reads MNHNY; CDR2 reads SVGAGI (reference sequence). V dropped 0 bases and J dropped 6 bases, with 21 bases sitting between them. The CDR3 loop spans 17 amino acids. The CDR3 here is CASSYSPVGQTPREQYF. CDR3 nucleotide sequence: TGTGCCAGCAGTTACTCGCCCGTGGGCCAGACCCCTCGCGAGCAGTACTTC.

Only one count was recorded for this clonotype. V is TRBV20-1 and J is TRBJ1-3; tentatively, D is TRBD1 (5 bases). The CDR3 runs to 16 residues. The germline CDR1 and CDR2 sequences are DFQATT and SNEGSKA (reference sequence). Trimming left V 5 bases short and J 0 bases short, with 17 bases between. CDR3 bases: TGCAGTGCTCCTCGGCGGGGCGCCTCCTCTGGAAACACCATATATTTT. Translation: CSAPRRGASSGNTIYF.

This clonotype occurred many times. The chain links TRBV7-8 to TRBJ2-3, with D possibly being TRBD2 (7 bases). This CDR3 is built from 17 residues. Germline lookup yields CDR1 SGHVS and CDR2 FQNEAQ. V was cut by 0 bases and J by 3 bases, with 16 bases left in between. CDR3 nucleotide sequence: TGTGCCAGCAGCTTAGCGTCGGCGGGGGCCAGGACAGATACGCAGTATTTT. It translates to CASSLASAGARTDTQYF.

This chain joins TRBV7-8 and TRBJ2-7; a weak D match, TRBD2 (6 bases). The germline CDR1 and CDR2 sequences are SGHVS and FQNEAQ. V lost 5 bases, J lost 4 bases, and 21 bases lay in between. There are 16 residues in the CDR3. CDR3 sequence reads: CASSPSGTGSDYEQYF. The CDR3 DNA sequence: TGTGCCAGCAGCCCGTCCGGGACTGGGTCCGATTACGAGCAGTACTTC. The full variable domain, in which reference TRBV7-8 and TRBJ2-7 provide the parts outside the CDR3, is GAGVSQSPRYKVAKRGQDVALRCDPISGHVSLFWYQQALGQGPEFLTYFQNEAQLDKSGLPSDRFFAERPEGSVSTLKIQRTQQEDSAVYLCASSPSGTGSDYEQYFGPGTRLTVT.

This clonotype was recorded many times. The CDR3 DNA is TGTGCCAGCAGCTCGTCGTCGGTGGGGCTTGGAGATACGCAGTATTTT. This codes for CASSSSSVGLGDTQYF. The chain has TRBV7-9 and TRBJ2-3; D is possibly TRBD1 (5 bases). V was clipped by 4 bases and J by 5 bases, with 19 bases between them. CDR3 length: 16 amino acids. Germline V gene sequence: CDR1 SEHNR, CDR2 FQNEAQ (reference sequence).

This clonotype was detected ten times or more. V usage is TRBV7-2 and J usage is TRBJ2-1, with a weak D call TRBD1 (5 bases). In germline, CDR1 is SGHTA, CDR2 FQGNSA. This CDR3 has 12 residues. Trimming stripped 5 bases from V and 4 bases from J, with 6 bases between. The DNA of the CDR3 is TGTGCCAGCAGCAGGGGATACAATGAGCAGTTCTTC. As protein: CASSRGYNEQFF.

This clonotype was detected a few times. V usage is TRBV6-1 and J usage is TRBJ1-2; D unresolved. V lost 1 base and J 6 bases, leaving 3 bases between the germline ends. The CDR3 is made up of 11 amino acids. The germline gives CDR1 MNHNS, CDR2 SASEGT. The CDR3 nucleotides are TGTGCCAGCAGTGAAGGGGATGGCTACACCTTC. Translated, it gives CASSEGDGYTF.

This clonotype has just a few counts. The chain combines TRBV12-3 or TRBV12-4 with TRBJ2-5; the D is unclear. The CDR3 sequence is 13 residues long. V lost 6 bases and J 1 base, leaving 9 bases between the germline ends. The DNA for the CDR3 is TGTGCCAGCAGCTTTGGGCGCCAAGAGACCCAGTACTTC. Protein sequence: CASSFGRQETQYF.

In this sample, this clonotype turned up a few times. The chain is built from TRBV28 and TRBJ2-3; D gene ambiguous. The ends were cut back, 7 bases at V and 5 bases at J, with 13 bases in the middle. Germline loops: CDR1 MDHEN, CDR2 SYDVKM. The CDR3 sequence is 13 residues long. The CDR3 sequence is CASTPASGDTQYF. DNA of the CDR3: TGTGCCAGCACACCCGCTTCTGGAGATACGCAGTATTTT.

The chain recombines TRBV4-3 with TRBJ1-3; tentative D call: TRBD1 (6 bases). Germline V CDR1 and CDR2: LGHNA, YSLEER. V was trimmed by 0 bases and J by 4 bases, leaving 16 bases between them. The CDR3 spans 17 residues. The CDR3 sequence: CASSQDSQGLGGNTIYF. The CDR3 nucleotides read TGCGCCAGCAGCCAAGATTCCCAGGGGCTGGGAGGAAACACCATATATTTT.

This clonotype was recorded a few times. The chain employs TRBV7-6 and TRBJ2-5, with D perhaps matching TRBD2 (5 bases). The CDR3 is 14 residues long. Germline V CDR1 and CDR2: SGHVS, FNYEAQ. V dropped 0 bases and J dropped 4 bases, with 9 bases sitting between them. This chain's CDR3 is CASSLAAGPETQYF. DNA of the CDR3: TGTGCCAGCAGCTTAGCGGCGGGCCCAGAGACCCAGTACTTC.

The CDR3 bases are TGTGCCAGCAGCTTGATGGGGATCAGGGGTGGGAACACTGAAGCTTTCTTT. Protein sequence: CASSLMGIRGGNTEAFF. The chain carries TRBV7-9 and TRBJ1-1, with D perhaps matching TRBD1 (6 bases). CDR3 length: 17 residues. The ends were cut back, 3 bases at V and 1 base at J, with 18 bases in the middle. CDR1 is SEHNR and CDR2 is FQNEAQ in the germline V gene (reference sequence).

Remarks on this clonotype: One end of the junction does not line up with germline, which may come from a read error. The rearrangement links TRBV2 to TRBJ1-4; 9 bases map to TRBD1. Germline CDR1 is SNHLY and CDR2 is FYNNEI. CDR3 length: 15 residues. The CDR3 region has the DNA TGTGCCAGCAGCAACCGGGACAGGGAATCCGAAAAACTGCTTTTT. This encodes CASSNRDRESEKLLF.

Here the CDR3 reads CASSFQDKGGYTF. The CDR3 DNA reads TGTGCCAGCAGTTTCCAGGATAAAGGGGGCTACACCTTC. The rearrangement joins TRBV5-6 to TRBJ1-2, with no clear D. Trimming removed 5 bases at V and 8 bases at J, with 16 bases between. This CDR3 has 13 amino acids. Germline CDR1 and CDR2: SGHDT and YYEEEE.

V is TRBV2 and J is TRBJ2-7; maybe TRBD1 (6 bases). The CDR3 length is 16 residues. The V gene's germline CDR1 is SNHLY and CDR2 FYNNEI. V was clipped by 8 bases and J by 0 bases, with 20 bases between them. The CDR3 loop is CASRFAFGQSSYEQYF. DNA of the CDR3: TGTGCCAGCCGCTTCGCCTTCGGACAGAGCTCCTACGAGCAGTACTTC. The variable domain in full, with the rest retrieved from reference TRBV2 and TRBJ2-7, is EPEVTQTPSHQVTQMGQEVILRCVPISNHLYFYWYRQILGQKVEFLVSFYNNEISEKSEIFDDQFSVERPDGSNFTLKIRSTKLEDSAMYFCASRFAFGQSSYEQYFGPGTRLTVT.

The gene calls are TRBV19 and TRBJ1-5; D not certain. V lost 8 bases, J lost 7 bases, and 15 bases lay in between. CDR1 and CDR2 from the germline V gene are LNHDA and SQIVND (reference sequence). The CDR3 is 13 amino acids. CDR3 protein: CASVLQIKQPQHF. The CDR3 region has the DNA TGTGCCAGTGTACTGCAGATCAAGCAGCCCCAGCATTTT. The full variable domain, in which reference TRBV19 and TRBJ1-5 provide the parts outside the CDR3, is DGGITQSPKYLFRKEGQNVTLSCEQNLNHDAMYWYRQDPGQGLRLIYYSQIVNDFQKGDIAEGYSVSREKKESFPLTVTSAQKNPTAFYLCASVLQIKQPQHFGDGTRLSIL.

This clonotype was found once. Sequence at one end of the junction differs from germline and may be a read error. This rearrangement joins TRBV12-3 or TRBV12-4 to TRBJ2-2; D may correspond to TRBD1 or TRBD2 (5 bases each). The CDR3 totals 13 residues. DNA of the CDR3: TGTGCCAGCAGAGACAGCGGCACCGTGGAGCTGTTTTTT. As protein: CASRDSGTVELFF.

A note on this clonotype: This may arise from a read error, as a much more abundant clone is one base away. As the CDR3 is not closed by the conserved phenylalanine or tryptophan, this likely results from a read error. CDR3 sequence reads: CASSITGGWGAGELFS. DNA for the CDR3: TGTGCCAGCAGCATCACAGGGGGTTGGGGCGCCGGGGAGCTGTTTTCT. The chain recombines TRBV7-2 with TRBJ2-2; the match to TRBD1 covers 8 bases. The CDR3 runs 16 residues. From germline, CDR1 is SGHTA and CDR2 FQGNSA. V trimming: 5 bases; J trimming: 6 bases; junction bases outside the gene matches: 11.

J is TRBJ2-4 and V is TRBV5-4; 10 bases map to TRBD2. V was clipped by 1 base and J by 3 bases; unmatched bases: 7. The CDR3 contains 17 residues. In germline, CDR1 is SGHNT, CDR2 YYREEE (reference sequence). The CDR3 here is CASSLNSGGISKNIQYF. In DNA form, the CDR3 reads TGTGCCAGCAGCTTGAATAGCGGGGGGATTAGCAAAAACATTCAGTACTTC.

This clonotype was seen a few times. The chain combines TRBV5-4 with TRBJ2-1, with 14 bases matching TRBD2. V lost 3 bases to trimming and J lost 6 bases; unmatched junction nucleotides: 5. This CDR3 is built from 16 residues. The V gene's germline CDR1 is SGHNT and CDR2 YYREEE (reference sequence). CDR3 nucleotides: TGTGCCAGCAGCTGGGGACTAGCGGGGGAGATCAATGAGCAGTTCTTC. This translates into CASSWGLAGEINEQFF.

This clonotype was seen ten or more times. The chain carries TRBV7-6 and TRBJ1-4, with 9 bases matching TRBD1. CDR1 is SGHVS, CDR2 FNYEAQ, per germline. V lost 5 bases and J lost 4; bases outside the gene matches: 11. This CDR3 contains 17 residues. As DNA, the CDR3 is TGTGCCAGCAGCACATACCCGGGACAGGGACGTAATGAAAAACTGTTTTTT. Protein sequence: CASSTYPGQGRNEKLFF.

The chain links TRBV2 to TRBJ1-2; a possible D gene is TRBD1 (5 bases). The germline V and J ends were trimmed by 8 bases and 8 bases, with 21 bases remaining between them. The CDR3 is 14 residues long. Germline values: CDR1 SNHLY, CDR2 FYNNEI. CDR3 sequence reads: CASPEVRGGMGYTF. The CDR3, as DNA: TGTGCCAGCCCCGAGGTACGGGGCGGGATGGGCTACACCTTC. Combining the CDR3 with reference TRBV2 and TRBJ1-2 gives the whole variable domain EPEVTQTPSHQVTQMGQEVILRCVPISNHLYFYWYRQILGQKVEFLVSFYNNEISEKSEIFDDQFSVERPDGSNFTLKIRSTKLEDSAMYFCASPEVRGGMGYTFGSGTRLTVV.

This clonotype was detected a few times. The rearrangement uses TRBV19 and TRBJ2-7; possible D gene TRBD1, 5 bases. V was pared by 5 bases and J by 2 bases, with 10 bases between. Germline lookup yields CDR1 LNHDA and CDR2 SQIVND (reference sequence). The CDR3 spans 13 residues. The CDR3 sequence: CASSGAGPYEQYF. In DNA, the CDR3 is TGTGCCAGTAGTGGGGCAGGTCCCTACGAGCAGTACTTC.